One and the same sample provided the 18 T cell receptor beta chains below, sequenced in a study of regulatory T cells in long-lasting Graves disease. With iRepertoire HTBI primers and Arm-PCR of CDR3 regions, TCR beta libraries were built. TCRdb reanalysed the multiplex PCR reads using MiXCR and keeps one entry per CDR3 protein. The sample yields 410,000 or so distinct CDR3 sequences, 14% to 15% seen once. The time point is: newly diagnosed GD, antithyroid drugs for less than 3 months. Generation of the TCR library employed RNA extracted from PBMCs. This same sample was also taken into another study, of T cells in Graves' hyperthyroidism and ophthalmopathy.

The sequencing used peripheral blood mononuclear cells (PBMCs), collected at new diagnosis, from a patient treated with antithyroid drugs. The source is a woman in her thirties with Graves disease.

This clonotype was seen at least ten times. The chain uses TRBV2 and TRBJ2-7; 9 nucleotides line up with TRBD2. Unmatched junction bases numbered 9, after V lost 4 bases and J lost 2 bases. This CDR3 contains 16 residues. From germline, CDR1 is SNHLY and CDR2 FYNNEI. CDR3 DNA sequence: TGTGCCAGCAGTGTAGCTAGCGGGACTTCGACCTACGAGCAGTACTTC. Encoded protein: CASSVASGTSTYEQYF.

This clonotype was picked up many times. The gene calls are TRBV19 and TRBJ1-1, with a tentative D call TRBD1 (5 bases). CDR3 length: 13 amino acids. Germline values: CDR1 LNHDA, CDR2 SQIVND (reference sequence). V lost 3 bases, J lost 5 bases, and 10 bases lay in between. The CDR3 DNA sequence: TGTGCCAGTAGTATCCCAGGGAGGACTGAAGCTTTCTTT. This encodes CASSIPGRTEAFF.

This clonotype was picked up many times. This rearrangement joins TRBV15 to TRBJ2-1; maybe TRBD1 (6 bases). V lost 8 bases to trimming and J lost 7 bases, with 6 bases between them. The CDR3 runs 10 residues. The germline gives CDR1 LNHNV, CDR2 YYDKDF (reference sequence). The CDR3 DNA reads TGTGCCACCCAGGGGAATGAGCAGTTCTTC. This gives the protein CATQGNEQFF.

This clonotype was recorded many times. The chain recombines TRBV5-1 with TRBJ2-5; perhaps D is TRBD1 or TRBD2 (5 bases each). CDR3 length: 15 residues. The germline V gene encodes CDR1 SGHRS and CDR2 YFSETQ. The germline V and J ends were trimmed by 1 base and 4 bases, with 14 bases remaining between them. The CDR3 reads CASSLRGDPGETQYF. CDR3 nucleotides: TGCGCCAGCAGCTTGCGAGGGGACCCCGGAGAGACCCAGTACTTC.

This clonotype has just a few counts. This chain links TRBV19 with TRBJ2-1; weak D call: TRBD2 (6 bases). V was pared by 2 bases and J by 2 bases, with 7 bases between. CDR3 length equals 14 residues. Germline-derived CDR1 and CDR2 are LNHDA and SQIVND (reference sequence). The CDR3, as DNA: TGTGCCAGTAGTATAAGCGGGCCCTACAATGAGCAGTTCTTC. Translation: CASSISGPYNEQFF.

This clonotype was seen at least ten times. The rearrangement joins TRBV3-1 to TRBJ1-2, with D hard to call. The CDR3 extends over 13 amino acids. The ends were cut back, 0 bases at V and 3 bases at J, with 5 bases in the middle. The V gene's germline CDR1 is LGHDT and CDR2 YNNKEL (reference sequence). CDR3 protein: CASSQEIDYGYTF. Here the CDR3 DNA reads TGTGCCAGCAGCCAAGAAATAGACTATGGCTACACCTTC.

This clonotype was counted at least ten times. J is TRBJ2-3 and V is TRBV6-2 or TRBV6-3; TRBD2 is a possible D gene (5 bases). The CDR3 has 16 residues. From germline, CDR1 is MNHEY and CDR2 SVGEGT. V lost 5 bases and J lost 3, with 18 bases in between. CDR3 sequence (DNA): TGTGCCAGCAGTCCCCTTGGGAGCGTTTGGACAGATACGCAGTATTTT. The encoded protein is CASSPLGSVWTDTQYF.

This clonotype has a single count. This chain uses TRBV30 with TRBJ2-2; D perhaps matches TRBD1 (5 bases). Germline V gene lookup returns CDR1 GTSNPN and CDR2 SVGIG (reference sequence). The germline V and J ends were trimmed by 5 bases and 5 bases, with 18 bases remaining between them. This CDR3 is built from 15 residues. The CDR3 loop reads CAWAHYIQGTGELFF. The CDR3 nucleotides are TGTGCCTGGGCCCATTACATCCAGGGAACCGGGGAGCTGTTTTTT.

This clonotype was seen at least ten times. This chain joins TRBV30 and TRBJ1-6; D remains ambiguous. V shed 0 bases and J shed 10 bases, with 7 bases lying between them. This CDR3 is 12 amino acids long. Germline CDR1 and CDR2: GTSNPN and SVGIG (reference sequence). The CDR3 bases are TGTGCCTGGAGTGTACCTGCATCACCCCTCCACTTT. It is translated as CAWSVPASPLHF.

This clonotype was detected many times. The chain is built from TRBV5-5 and TRBJ1-1; possibly TRBD1 for D (6 bases). CDR3 length equals 12 residues. Germline lookup yields CDR1 SGHKS and CDR2 YYEKEE (reference sequence). Trimming left V 0 bases short and J 8 bases short, with 8 bases between. CDR3 nucleotide sequence: TGTGCCAGCAGCTTGGTGGGGGGCGAAGCTTTCTTT. Translated: CASSLVGGEAFF.

In its sample, this clonotype was seen a few times. The chain links TRBV20-1 to TRBJ2-1; TRBD2 is a possible D gene (5 bases). This CDR3 comprises 16 residues. Trimming took off 1 base at V and 0 bases at J, with 13 bases between the two ends. CDR1 DFQATT and CDR2 SNEGSKA come from the germline V gene (reference sequence). The DNA for the CDR3 is TGCAGTGCTAGAGGGGTCCAAAGCGGCTCCTACAATGAGCAGTTCTTC. It yields the protein CSARGVQSGSYNEQFF.

This clonotype was observed a handful of times. The chain has TRBV9 and TRBJ2-2; 11 nucleotides line up with TRBD2. CDR1 and CDR2 (germline): SGDLS, YYNGEE. The V gene end was trimmed by 2 bases and the J gene end by 5 bases; junction bases not matched to a gene: 8. The CDR3 has 17 amino acids. The CDR3 protein is CASSVGLAGGNTGELFF. The CDR3 nucleotides read TGTGCCAGCAGCGTTGGTCTAGCGGGAGGAAATACCGGGGAGCTGTTTTTT.

This clonotype has ten or more counts. DNA for the CDR3: TGTGCCAGCAGCTTAGCGGGGAAGTGGGACTACACCTTC. Encoded protein: CASSLAGKWDYTF. The chain employs TRBV7-2 and TRBJ1-2; D gene uncertain. Germline V gene data show CDR1 as SGHTA and CDR2 as FQGNSA. CDR3 size: 13 residues. Trimming took 0 bases from V and 10 from J, leaving 12 bases between them.

This clonotype was seen a handful of times. The chain couples TRBV6-5 to TRBJ2-2; D is ambiguous. Germline CDR1 is MNHEY and CDR2 is SVGAGI. This CDR3 spans 17 amino acids. Trimming took off 2 bases at V and 5 bases at J, with 18 bases between the two ends. The CDR3 DNA sequence: TGTGCCAGCAGTTACGATAGGAGTGATTTAGAGACCGGGGAGCTGTTTTTT. It codes for CASSYDRSDLETGELFF.

This clonotype was seen at least ten times. In nucleotides, the CDR3 is TGTGCCAGCAGTCAGACTAGCGGGGCCGGTACGCAGTATTTT. Translation: CASSQTSGAGTQYF. The V and J genes are TRBV12-3 or TRBV12-4 and TRBJ2-3; the match to TRBD2 covers 11 bases. This CDR3 has 14 amino acids. Trimming removed 5 bases from V and 8 bases from J; junction bases left unmatched: 6.

This clonotype showed up just a few times. In DNA form, the CDR3 reads TGTGCCACCAGCAGAGGCCGAAGGACCCCCGGTTTAGAAAAACTGTTTTTT. This encodes CATSRGRRTPGLEKLFF. V is TRBV15 and J is TRBJ1-4; no firm D call. Per the germline V gene, CDR1 is LNHNV and CDR2 is YYDKDF (reference sequence). Deletions cut 1 base from V and 8 bases from J, with 20 bases between. The CDR3 is 17 residues long.

The sample holds many counts of this clonotype. The chain has TRBV7-9 and TRBJ2-1; 12 bases are shared with TRBD2. Germline V CDR1 and CDR2: SEHNR, FQNEAQ (reference sequence). CDR3 size: 16 residues. The trim removed 5 bases at V and 7 bases at J, leaving 9 bases unmatched. This CDR3 is CASSRALAGGKNEQFF. For the CDR3, the DNA is TGTGCCAGCAGCAGGGCCCTAGCGGGGGGGAAGAATGAGCAGTTCTTC.

The rearrangement uses TRBV30 and TRBJ2-7; 14 nucleotides agree with TRBD2. V trimming: 5 bases; J trimming: 4 bases; junction bases outside the gene matches: 1. The CDR3 is made up of 13 amino acids. Germline V gives CDR1 GTSNPN, CDR2 SVGIG (reference sequence). The chain's CDR3 is CAWRLAGGYEQYF. CDR3 DNA: TGTGCCTGGCGACTAGCGGGAGGGTACGAGCAGTACTTC. Based on the CDR3 plus reference TRBV30 and TRBJ2-7, the full variable domain is SQTIHQWPATLVQPVGSPLSLECTVEGTSNPNLYWYRQAAGRGLQLLFYSVGIGQISSEVPQNLSASRPQDRQFILSSKKLLLSDSGFYLCAWRLAGGYEQYFGPGTRLTVT.